This T cell receptor (beta chain) was profiled in a study of blood T cell repertoires in COVID-19 (dated by TCRdb to the early 2020s). With regard to the full study: Samples from collaborators originated in the United States, Italy and Spain and spanned both the acute and convalescent phases of COVID-19. The repertoires were made available in a free public database intended to serve as a resource for research on the immune response to SARS-CoV-2. Nearly every sample came with metadata listing a de-identified subject ID, COVID-19 status, age in years and sex. Subjects who had been exposed to COVID-19, were actively infected with it, or had recovered from it provided the deeply sampled blood TCRbeta repertoires that made up the dataset. The prospective study material was composed of cDNA or gDNA derived from T cells, B-cell-depleted T cells, or PBMCs. The samples were drawn from the first 160 participants of the ongoing ImmuneRACE study and from under 1,500 subjects provided by 6 global collaborators. Where available, HLA class I and class II types were taken from metadata supplied by the sample provider and were not determined by assay-based typing. Broader findings and caveats from the paper: How much clinical and demographic metadata was included differed by source and by participant, and the metadata was provided uncurated.

One collaborating source in Seattle enrolled patients during active infection and followed them longitudinally through the course of disease. Whole blood was collected in K2EDTA tubes by collaborating institutions according to the institutions' own protocols. For TCRbeta analysis, collaborators shipped samples in one of three forms: frozen whole blood, isolated PBMCs, or DNA extracted from either of those sample types. The immunoSEQ Assay, a bias-controlled multiplex PCR, was used to amplify TCRbeta CDR3 regions from genomic DNA. Under the source paper's analysis protocol: The number of nucleated cells in each sample was estimated from the amplification of reference gene primers within the assay. Sequence reads were collapsed and filtered to measure the absolute abundance of every unique TCRbeta CDR3 rearrangement. For each sample, productive Simpson clonality was calculated as the square root of Simpson's diversity index across productive rearrangements. TCRdb obtained this table from immuneACCESS and retained in-frame rearrangements with V and J assigned. These tables miss some clones; where compared with another copy, unresolved V genes account for less than half of the shortfall, and the remainder is unexplained. V and J calls and clone size come straight from that table; D and trimming were deduced from the DNA. Present in this sample are roughly 200,000 clones, around nine tenths of which were seen just once. The top ten constitute roughly a sixth of the sample.

CDR3 length: 16 amino acids, cysteine to phenylalanine. The read is trimmed to its CDR3 DNA, 48 bases read in frame from base 1. According to the germline V gene (reference sequence), CDR1 reads LGHDT and CDR2 reads YNNKEL. Relative to germline, V is missing 5 bases and J is missing 0 bases, with 10 bases of the junction outside any gene match. To note about this clone: Its antigen remains unidentified. No qualities accompany the bases; no much larger clone lies one base away.

Material for sequencing was peripheral blood. The sequence came from a man aged 50-60 years with COVID-19, enrolled during active disease. The V and J genes are TRBV3-1 (or the pseudogene TRBV3-2) and TRBJ2-7, with TRBD1 identical over 7 junction bases. CDR3 reads: CASSSEGRTGSYEQYF. The bases read TGTGCCAGCAGCTCCGAGGGGCGGACAGGCTCCTACGAGCAGTACTTC.